The 12 T cell receptor beta chains below come from one sample, sequenced in a study of blood T cell repertoires in COVID-19. Libraries were prepared by immunoSEQ multiplex PCR; TCRdb keeps only in-frame clonotypes and omits some of them. Here the sample spans around 170,000 clones, about 86% being singletons. Sequences were obtained from peripheral blood. The receptors shown here come from a young man with active or convalescent COVID-19.

V usage is TRBV6-8 and J usage is TRBJ2-3; 11 nucleotides line up with TRBD2. The CDR3 length is 19 residues. Germline-derived CDR1 and CDR2 are MNHGY and SAAAGT. Trimming took 8 bases from V and 0 from J; bases not matched to a gene: 16. The CDR3 loop is CASLTLTSGGGASTDTQYF. The CDR3 coding sequence is TGTGCCAGCCTGACCCTTACTAGCGGGGGCGGAGCGAGCACAGATACGCAGTATTTT.

The chain carries TRBV6-5 and TRBJ1-5, with a possible D match to TRBD1 (5 bases). Germline V gives CDR1 MNHEY, CDR2 SVGAGI. Trimming stripped 6 bases from V and 2 bases from J, with 11 bases between. The CDR3 is made up of 14 amino acids. The CDR3 region is CASSSDKGNQPQHF. In nucleotides, the CDR3 is TGTGCCAGCAGCTCGGACAAGGGCAATCAGCCCCAGCATTTT.

This sequence joins TRBV6-1 and TRBJ2-1, with 10 bases identical to TRBD1. Trimming cost V 2 bases and J 0 bases; bases outside gene matches: 4. Looked up from germline, CDR1 is MNHNS and CDR2 is SASEGT. CDR3 length: 17 amino acids. In DNA form, the CDR3 reads TGTGCCAGCAGTGAACCTCGACAGGGGGCCTCCTACAATGAGCAGTTCTTC. The encoded protein is CASSEPRQGASYNEQFF.

The J gene is TRBJ1-5, the V gene TRBV28, with D tentatively TRBD1 (6 bases). V lost 5 bases, J lost 7 bases, and 18 bases lay in between. There are 15 residues in the CDR3. CDR1 is MDHEN and CDR2 is SYDVKM in the germline V gene. CDR3 DNA sequence: TGTGCCAGCAGTCGGACAGAGGGTGGCTTGCAGCCCCAGCATTTT. Its protein product is CASSRTEGGLQPQHF.

The chain carries TRBV6-5 and TRBJ2-7; a possible D gene is TRBD1 (6 bases). The V end was cut by 4 bases, the J end by 3 bases, with 16 bases between. The germline gives CDR1 MNHEY, CDR2 SVGAGI. The CDR3 has 15 residues. The CDR3 sequence is CASSWSPDSHYEQYV. The CDR3 DNA reads as TGTGCCAGCAGTTGGTCACCGGACAGCCACTACGAGCAGTACGTC.

This chain uses TRBV19 with TRBJ1-1; D perhaps matches TRBD1 (6 bases). Germline lookup yields CDR1 LNHDA and CDR2 SQIVND (reference sequence). The length of the CDR3 is 15 residues. V was shortened by 3 bases and J by 3 bases, with 14 bases between the two germline ends. For the CDR3, the DNA is TGTGCCAGTAGTATGCGACAGGCCGTCTACACTGAAGCTTTCTTT. As protein: CASSMRQAVYTEAFF.

The J gene is TRBJ1-2, the V gene TRBV3-1 (or the pseudogene TRBV3-2), with D possibly matching TRBD1 (5 bases). The germline CDR1 and CDR2 sequences are LGHDT and YNNKEL (reference sequence). Between the trimmed V and J ends, which lost 7 bases and 8 bases, there was a span of 26 bases. The CDR3 is made up of 16 amino acids. This CDR3 is CASTRNADSEVVGYTF. CDR3 nucleotide sequence: TGTGCCAGCACTCGAAACGCAGACAGCGAGGTTGTAGGCTACACCTTC.

V and J are TRBV6-1 and TRBJ1-5, with D tentatively TRBD1 (5 bases). Trimming removed 0 bases at V and 8 bases at J, with 14 bases between. This CDR3 is built from 15 residues. CDR1 and CDR2 from the germline V gene are MNHNS and SASEGT. The CDR3: CASSEAGWGTEPQHF. In DNA, the CDR3 is TGTGCCAGCAGTGAAGCGGGGTGGGGGACTGAGCCCCAGCATTTT.

V usage is TRBV7-2 and J usage is TRBJ1-5; 10 bases line up with TRBD1. V dropped 4 bases and J dropped 7; count of bases not matched to a gene: 4. The CDR3 contains 14 residues. Germline CDR1 SGHTA, CDR2 FQGNSA. As DNA, the CDR3 is TGTGCCAGCAGCTGGGGACAGGGGAGGCAGCCCCAGCATTTT. Amino acids: CASSWGQGRQPQHF.

This clone was found a few times. The rearrangement uses TRBV6-5 and TRBJ1-2; 10 bases are shared with TRBD1. Germline CDR1 is MNHEY and CDR2 is SVGAGI. The length of the CDR3 is 13 residues. The V gene end was trimmed by 6 bases and the J gene end by 8 bases; junction bases not matched to a gene: 6. CDR3 in amino acids: CASRDDRGQGYTF. CDR3 sequence (DNA): TGTGCCAGCAGAGACGACAGGGGGCAAGGCTACACCTTC.

The rearrangement uses TRBV11-3 and TRBJ1-4; 11 bases match TRBD1. The CDR3 is 15 residues long. Per the germline V gene, CDR1 is SGHNT and CDR2 is YENEEA. Unmatched junction bases numbered 7, after V lost 5 bases and J lost 8 bases. CDR3: CASSPRTGGNEKLFF. In DNA form, the CDR3 reads TGTGCCAGCAGCCCCAGGACAGGGGGCAACGAAAAACTGTTTTTT.

The rearrangement uses TRBV11-2 and TRBJ1-5; weak D call: TRBD1 (5 bases). Germline CDR1 SGHAT, CDR2 FQNNGV. The CDR3 length is 15 residues. With 5 bases removed from V and 5 bases from J, the gap between germline ends came to 16 bases. CDR3 sequence reads: CASSAGPEQHQPQHF. For the CDR3, the DNA is TGTGCCAGCAGCGCAGGGCCAGAGCAGCATCAGCCCCAGCATTTT. The entire variable domain, with the rest obtained from reference TRBV11-2 and TRBJ1-5, is as follows: EAGVAQSPRYKIIEKRQSVAFWCNPISGHATLYWYQQILGQGPKLLIQFQNNGVVDDSQLPKDRFSAERLKGVDSTLKIQPAKLEDSAVYLCASSAGPEQHQPQHFGDGTRLSIL.